Reported below is one T cell receptor beta chain. TCRdb reanalysed the multiplex PCR reads using MiXCR and keeps one entry per CDR3 protein. The data hold approximately 210,000 distinct CDR3 sequences, with around 34% observed a single time. The data were taken from a study of breast tumors, draining lymph nodes, adjacent tissues. Between the trimmed V and J ends, which lost 1 base and 5 bases, there was a span of 6 bases. The CDR3 length is 13 residues. Germline values: CDR1 MGHRA, CDR2 YSYEKL. Breast cancer patients provided tissue from their axillary draining lymph nodes. The TCR comes from a female donor with breast cancer. Some clones in this sample may be carry-over from other donors' samples. What was sequenced was axillary lymph node tissue. The V gene is TRBV4-1, the J gene TRBJ2-1; D unclear. The CDR3 loop reads CASSQAPNNEQFF. CDR3 sequence (DNA): TGCGCCAGCAGCCAAGCCCCTAACAATGAGCAGTTCTTC.